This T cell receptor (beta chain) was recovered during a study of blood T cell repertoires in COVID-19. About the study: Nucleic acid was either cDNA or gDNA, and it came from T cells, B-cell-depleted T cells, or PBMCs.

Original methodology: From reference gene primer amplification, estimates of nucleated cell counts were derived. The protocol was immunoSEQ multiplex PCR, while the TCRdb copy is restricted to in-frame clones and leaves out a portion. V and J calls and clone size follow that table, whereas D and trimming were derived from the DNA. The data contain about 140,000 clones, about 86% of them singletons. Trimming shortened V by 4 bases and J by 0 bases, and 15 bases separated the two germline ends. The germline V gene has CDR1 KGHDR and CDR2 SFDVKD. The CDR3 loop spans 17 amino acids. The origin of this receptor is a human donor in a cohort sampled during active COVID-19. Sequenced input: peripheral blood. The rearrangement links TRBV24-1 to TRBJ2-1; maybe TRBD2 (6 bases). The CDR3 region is CATSDPLSGSSYNEQFF. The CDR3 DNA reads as TGTGCCACCAGTGACCCCCTTAGCGGAAGCTCCTACAATGAGCAGTTCTTC.